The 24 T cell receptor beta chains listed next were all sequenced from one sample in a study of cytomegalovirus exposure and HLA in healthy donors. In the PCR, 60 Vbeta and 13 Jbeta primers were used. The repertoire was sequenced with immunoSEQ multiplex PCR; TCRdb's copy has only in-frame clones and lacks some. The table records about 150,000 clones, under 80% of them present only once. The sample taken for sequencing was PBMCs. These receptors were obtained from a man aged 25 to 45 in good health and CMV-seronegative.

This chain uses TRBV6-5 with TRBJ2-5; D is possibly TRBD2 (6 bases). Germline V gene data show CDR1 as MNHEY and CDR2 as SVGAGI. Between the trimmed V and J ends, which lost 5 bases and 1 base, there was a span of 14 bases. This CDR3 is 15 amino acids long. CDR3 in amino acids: CASSPRDLPQETQYF. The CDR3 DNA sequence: TGTGCCAGCAGTCCGAGGGACTTACCCCAAGAGACCCAGTACTTC.

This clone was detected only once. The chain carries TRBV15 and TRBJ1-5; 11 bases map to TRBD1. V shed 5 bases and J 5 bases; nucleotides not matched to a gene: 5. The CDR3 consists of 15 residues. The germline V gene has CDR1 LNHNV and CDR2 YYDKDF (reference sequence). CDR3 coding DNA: TGTGCCACCAGCGGCCGGACAGGGGGCGATCAGCCCCAGCATTTT. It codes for CATSGRTGGDQPQHF. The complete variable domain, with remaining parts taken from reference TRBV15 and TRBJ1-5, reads DAMVIQNPRYQVTQFGKPVTLSCSQTLNHNVMYWYQQKSSQAPKLLFHYYDKDFNNEADTPDNFQSRRPNTSFCFLDIRSPGLGDTAMYLCATSGRTGGDQPQHFGDGTRLSIL.

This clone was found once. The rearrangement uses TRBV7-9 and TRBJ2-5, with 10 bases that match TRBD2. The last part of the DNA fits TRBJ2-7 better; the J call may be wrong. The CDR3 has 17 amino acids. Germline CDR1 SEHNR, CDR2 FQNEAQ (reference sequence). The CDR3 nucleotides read TGTGCCAGCAGCTTAGCGGCGGACAGCGGGGGGGCCTACGAGCAGTACTTC. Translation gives CASSLAADSGGAYEQYF.

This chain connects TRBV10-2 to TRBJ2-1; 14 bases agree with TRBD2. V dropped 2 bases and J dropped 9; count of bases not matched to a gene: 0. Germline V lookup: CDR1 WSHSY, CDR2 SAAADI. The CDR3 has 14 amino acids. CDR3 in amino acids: CASSEGLAGGEQFF. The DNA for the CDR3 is TGCGCCAGCAGTGAGGGACTAGCGGGGGGTGAGCAGTTCTTC.

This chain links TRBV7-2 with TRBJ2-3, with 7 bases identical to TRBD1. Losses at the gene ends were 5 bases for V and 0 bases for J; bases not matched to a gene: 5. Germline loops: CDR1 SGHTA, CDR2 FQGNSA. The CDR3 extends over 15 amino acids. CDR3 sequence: CASSQQGRSTDTQYF. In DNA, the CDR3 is TGTGCCAGCAGCCAACAGGGGCGGAGCACAGATACGCAGTATTTT.

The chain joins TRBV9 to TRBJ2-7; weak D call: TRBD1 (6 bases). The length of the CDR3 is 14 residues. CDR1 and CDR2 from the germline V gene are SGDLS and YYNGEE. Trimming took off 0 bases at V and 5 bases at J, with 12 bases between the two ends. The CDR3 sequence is CASSVEGRDNEQYF. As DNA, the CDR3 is TGTGCCAGCAGCGTAGAGGGACGGGACAACGAGCAGTACTTC.

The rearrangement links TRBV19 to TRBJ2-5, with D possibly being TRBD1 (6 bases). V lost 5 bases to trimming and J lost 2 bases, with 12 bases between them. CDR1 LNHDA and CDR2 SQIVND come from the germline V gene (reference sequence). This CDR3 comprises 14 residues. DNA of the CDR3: TGTGCCAGTAGTGTCCGGGACAAGCAAGAGACCCAGTACTTC. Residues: CASSVRDKQETQYF. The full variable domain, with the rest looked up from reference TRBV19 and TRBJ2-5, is DGGITQSPKYLFRKEGQNVTLSCEQNLNHDAMYWYRQDPGQGLRLIYYSQIVNDFQKGDIAEGYSVSREKKESFPLTVTSAQKNPTAFYLCASSVRDKQETQYFGPGTRLLVL.

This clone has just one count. The CDR3 DNA follows: TGTGCCAGCAGCGTAGCTACCAGGGGGAACACCGGGGAGCTGTTTTTT. As protein: CASSVATRGNTGELFF. This chain joins TRBV9 and TRBJ2-2; TRBD1 might be the D (6 bases). CDR1 and CDR2 (germline): SGDLS, YYNGEE. The CDR3 has 16 amino acids. V lost 0 bases and J lost 1, with 10 bases in between.

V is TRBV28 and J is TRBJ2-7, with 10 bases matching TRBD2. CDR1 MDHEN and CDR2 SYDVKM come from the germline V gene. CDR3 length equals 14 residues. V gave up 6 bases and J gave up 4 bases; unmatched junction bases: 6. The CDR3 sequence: CASRPGLAIYEQYF. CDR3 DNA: TGTGCCAGCAGGCCGGGACTAGCGATATACGAGCAGTACTTC. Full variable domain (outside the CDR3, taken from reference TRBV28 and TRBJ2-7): DVKVTQSSRYLVKRTGEKVFLECVQDMDHENMFWYRQDPGLGLRLIYFSYDVKMKEKGDIPEGYSVSREKKERFSLILESASTNQTSMYLCASRPGLAIYEQYFGPGTRLTVT.

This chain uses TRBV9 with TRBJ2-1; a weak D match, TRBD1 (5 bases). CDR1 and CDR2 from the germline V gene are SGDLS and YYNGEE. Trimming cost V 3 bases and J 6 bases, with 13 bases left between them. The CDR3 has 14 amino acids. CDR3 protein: CASSGNDSLNEQFF. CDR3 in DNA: TGTGCCAGCAGCGGGAACGACAGTCTCAATGAGCAGTTCTTC. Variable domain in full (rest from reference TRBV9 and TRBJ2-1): DSGVTQTPKHLITATGQRVTLRCSPRSGDLSVYWYQQSLDQGLQFLIQYYNGEERAKGNILERFSAQQFPDLHSELNLSSLELGDSALYFCASSGNDSLNEQFFGPGTRLTVL.

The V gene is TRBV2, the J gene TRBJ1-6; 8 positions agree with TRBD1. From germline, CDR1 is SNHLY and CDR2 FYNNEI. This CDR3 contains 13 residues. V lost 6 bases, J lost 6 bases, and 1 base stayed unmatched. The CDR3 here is CASSRGPNSPLHF. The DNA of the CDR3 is TGTGCCAGCAGCAGGGGGCCTAATTCACCCCTCCACTTT.

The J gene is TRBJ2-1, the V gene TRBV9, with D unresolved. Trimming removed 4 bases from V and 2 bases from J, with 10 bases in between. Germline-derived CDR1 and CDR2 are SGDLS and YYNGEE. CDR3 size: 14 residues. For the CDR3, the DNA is TGTGCCAGCAGCTCCCCTGAGCCCTACAATGAGCAGTTCTTC. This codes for CASSSPEPYNEQFF.

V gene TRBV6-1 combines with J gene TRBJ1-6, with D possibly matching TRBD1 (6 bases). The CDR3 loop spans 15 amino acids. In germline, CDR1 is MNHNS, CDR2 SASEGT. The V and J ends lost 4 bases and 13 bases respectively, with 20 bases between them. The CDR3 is CASSAKTGQILPLHF. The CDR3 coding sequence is TGTGCCAGCAGTGCAAAAACGGGACAAATACTCCCCCTCCACTTT.

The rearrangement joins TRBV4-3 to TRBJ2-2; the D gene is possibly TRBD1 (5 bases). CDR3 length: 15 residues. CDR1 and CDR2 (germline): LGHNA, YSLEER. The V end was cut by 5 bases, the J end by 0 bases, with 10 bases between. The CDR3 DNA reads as TGCGCCAGCAGCTTTGGACACCCGAACACCGGGGAGCTGTTTTTT. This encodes CASSFGHPNTGELFF.

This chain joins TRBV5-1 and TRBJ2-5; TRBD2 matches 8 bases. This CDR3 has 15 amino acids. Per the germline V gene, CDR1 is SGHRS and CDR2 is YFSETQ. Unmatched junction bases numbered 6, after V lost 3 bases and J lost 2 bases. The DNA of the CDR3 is TGCGCCAGCAGCTCCCCCTCTAGCGGGCAAGAGACCCAGTACTTC. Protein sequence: CASSSPSSGQETQYF.

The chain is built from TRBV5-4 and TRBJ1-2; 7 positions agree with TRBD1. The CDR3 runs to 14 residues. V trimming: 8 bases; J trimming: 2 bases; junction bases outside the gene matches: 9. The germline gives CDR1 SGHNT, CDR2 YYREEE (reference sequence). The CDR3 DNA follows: TGTGCCAGTAGCACGGGACAGAAAAACTATGGCTACACCTTC. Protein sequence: CASSTGQKNYGYTF. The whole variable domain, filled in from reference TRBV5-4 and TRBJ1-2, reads ETGVTQSPTHLIKTRGQQVTLRCSSQSGHNTVSWYQQALGQGPQFIFQYYREEENGRGNFPPRFSGLQFPNYSSELNVNALELDDSALYLCASSTGQKNYGYTFGSGTRLTVV.

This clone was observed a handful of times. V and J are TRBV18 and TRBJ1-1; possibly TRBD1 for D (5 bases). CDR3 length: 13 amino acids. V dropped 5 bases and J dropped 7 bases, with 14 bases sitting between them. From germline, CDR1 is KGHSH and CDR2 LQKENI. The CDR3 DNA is TGTGCCAGCTCAACAGGCCCAGGAAATGAAGCTTTCTTT. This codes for CASSTGPGNEAFF.

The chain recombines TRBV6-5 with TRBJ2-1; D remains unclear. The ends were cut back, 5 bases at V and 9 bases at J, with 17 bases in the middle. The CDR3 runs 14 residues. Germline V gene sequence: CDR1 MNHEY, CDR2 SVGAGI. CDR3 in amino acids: CASSPDLSEREQFF. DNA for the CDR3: TGTGCCAGCAGTCCCGACCTATCCGAGCGTGAGCAGTTCTTC.

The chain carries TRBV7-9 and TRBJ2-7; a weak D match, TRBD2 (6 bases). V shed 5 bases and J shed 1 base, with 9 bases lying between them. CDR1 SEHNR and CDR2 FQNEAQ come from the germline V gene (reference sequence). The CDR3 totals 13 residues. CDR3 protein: CASSPGDSYEQYF. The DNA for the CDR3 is TGTGCCAGCAGCCCGGGAGATTCCTACGAGCAGTACTTC.

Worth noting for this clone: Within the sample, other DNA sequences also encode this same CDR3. The CDR3 DNA is TGTGCCAGCAGCCAAGACAGTTACAATGAGCAGTTCTTC. Its translation is CASSQDSYNEQFF. The rearrangement uses TRBV14 and TRBJ2-1; D is undetermined. This CDR3 has 13 residues. The germline CDR1 and CDR2 sequences are SGHDN and FVKESK. V was trimmed by 0 bases and J by 4 bases, leaving 4 bases between them.

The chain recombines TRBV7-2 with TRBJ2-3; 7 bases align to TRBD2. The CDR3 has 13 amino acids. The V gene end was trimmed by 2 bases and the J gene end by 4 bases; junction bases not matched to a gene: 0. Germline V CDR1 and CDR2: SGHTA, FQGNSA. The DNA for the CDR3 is TGTGCCAGCAGCTTACGGGGGGCAGATACGCAGTATTTT. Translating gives CASSLRGADTQYF.

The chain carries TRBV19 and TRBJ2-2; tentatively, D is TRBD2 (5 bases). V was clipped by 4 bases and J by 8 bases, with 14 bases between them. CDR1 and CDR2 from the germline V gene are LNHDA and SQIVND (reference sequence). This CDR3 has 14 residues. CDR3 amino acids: CASSKLRATGELFF. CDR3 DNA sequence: TGTGCCAGTAGTAAATTGAGGGCTACAGGGGAGCTGTTTTTT.

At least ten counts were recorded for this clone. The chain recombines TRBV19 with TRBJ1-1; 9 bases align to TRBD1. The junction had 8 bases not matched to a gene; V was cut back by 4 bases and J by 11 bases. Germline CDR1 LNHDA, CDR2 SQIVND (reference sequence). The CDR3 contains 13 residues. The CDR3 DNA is TGTGCCAGTAGTACCCGGGACAGGGACGTGGCTTTCTTT. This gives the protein CASSTRDRDVAFF.

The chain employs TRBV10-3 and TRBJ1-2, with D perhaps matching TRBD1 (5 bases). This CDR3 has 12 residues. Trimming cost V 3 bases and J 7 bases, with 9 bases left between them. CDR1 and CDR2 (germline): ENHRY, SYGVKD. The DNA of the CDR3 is TGTGCCATCAGTGAAGGGGATCCTGGCTACACCTTC. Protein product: CAISEGDPGYTF.